This TCR beta chain came from a study of tumor-infiltrating lymphocytes in primary liver carcinoma. Extraction of RNA together with DNA used 20-30 mg of unsorted bulk tissue. The patients had histopathologically diagnosed primary liver carcinoma, and their disease was treated by surgical resection. The ends lost 5 bases at V and 13 bases at J; junction bases unmatched: 12. The V gene's germline CDR1 is MNHEY and CDR2 SVGAGI. The CDR3 consists of 15 residues. General study findings and limits: Blood had a significantly lower top-250-clone fraction than tumors did (p = 0.039).

Total RNA (approximately 450 ng) served as template for TCR beta cDNA synthesis primed by a constant-region primer. Sequencing libraries for TCR beta derived from three nested multiplex PCR rounds that used slightly modified ARM-PCR. TRBV1-TRBV30 forward primers paired with a C-beta reverse primer drove the first two PCR rounds, about 10 cycles each. From the multiplex PCR reads, TCRdb called clonotypes with MiXCR, one entry per CDR3 protein. The table lists about 84,000 distinct CDR3 sequences, 55% to 85% of them singletons. As regards this clonotype: Its antigen remains unidentified.

This clonotype was sampled from a man aged 40-49 years with primary liver carcinoma and hepatitis B virus infection. The source material was liver tumor tissue from sampling region 1. Described subset: tumor region T1, superior pole. J is TRBJ2-7 and V is TRBV6-5; 15 bases match TRBD2. CDR3 DNA: TGTGCCAGCAGTCGGGGACTAGCGGGAGGCTACGTGCAATACTTC. It translates to CASSRGLAGGYVQYF.